Listed below are T cell receptor beta chains from one sample, sequenced in a study of blood T cell repertoires in COVID-19. Data came from immunoSEQ multiplex PCR; TCRdb stores just in-frame clones and leaves some out. The sample records 30,000 to 40,000 clones, around 86% being singletons. Material for sequencing was peripheral blood. These receptors were taken from a man aged 70-80 years with acute or convalescent COVID-19. The CDR3 runs from the conserved cysteine through the conserved F or W. The D gene is left open where the match is weak. Rows give clone size only sometimes, using once, few, many, or a class for an expanded clone.

d_call,v_call,clone_size,j_call,cdr3_aa,cdr3_nt
TRBD2,TRBV24-1,NA,TRBJ2-1,CATSDPPSGGRNEQFF,TGTGCCACCAGTGACCCCCCTAGCGGTGGTCGCAATGAGCAGTTCTTC
TRBD1,TRBV11-3,NA,TRBJ2-2,CASSRLTGTGPLTGELFF,TGTGCCAGCAGCCGCTTAACCGGGACAGGACCACTCACCGGGGAGCTGTTTTTT
TRBD1,TRBV7-9,NA,TRBJ1-4,CASFTPGGPIEKLFF,TGTGCCAGCTTCACTCCAGGGGGCCCGATTGAAAAACTGTTTTTT
TRBD1,TRBV5-1,NA,TRBJ2-7,CASSWEGGDGSYEQYF,TGCGCCAGCAGCTGGGAAGGGGGCGATGGTAGCTACGAGCAGTACTTC
TRBD1,TRBV10-3,NA,TRBJ2-7,CAISESGQGWYEQYF,TGTGCCATCAGTGAGTCGGGACAGGGGTGGTACGAGCAGTACTTC
NA,TRBV5-1,NA,TRBJ2-5,CASSLQIGSGETQYF,TGCGCCAGCAGCTTGCAAATTGGAAGCGGGGAGACCCAGTACTTC
NA,TRBV28,NA,TRBJ2-1,CASSYLRERYSEQFF,TGTGCCAGCAGTTATCTTCGGGAGCGCTACAGTGAGCAGTTCTTC
NA,TRBV7-2,NA,TRBJ1-1,CASSLEVREAFF,TGTGCCAGCAGCTTAGAAGTCAGGGAAGCTTTCTTT
TRBD2,TRBV19,NA,TRBJ2-1,CASKSRTSGGNEQFF,TGTGCCAGTAAATCTCGGACTAGCGGGGGGAATGAGCAGTTCTTC
TRBD1,TRBV7-9,NA,TRBJ1-6,CASRSTGNAYNSPLHF,TGTGCCAGCAGATCGACAGGGAATGCCTATAATTCACCCCTCCACTTT
NA,TRBV19,NA,TRBJ2-7,CASSVQGPHEQYF,TGTGCCAGTTCGGTACAGGGACCACACGAGCAGTACTTC
TRBD1,TRBV27,NA,TRBJ2-5,CASSHRGRETQYF,TGTGCCAGCAGTCACAGGGGGCGAGAGACCCAGTACTTC
TRBD2,TRBV9,few,TRBJ2-7,CASSVGEGYEQYF,TGTGCCAGCAGCGTAGGGGAGGGATACGAGCAGTACTTC
NA,TRBV9,NA,TRBJ1-2,CASSVQGSSYGYTF,TGTGCCAGCAGCGTTCAGGGTTCATCCTATGGCTACACCTTC
NA,TRBV7-2,NA,TRBJ1-2,CASSSELYGYTF,TGTGCCAGCAGCTCCGAACTTTATGGCTACACCTTC
TRBD1,TRBV6-1,NA,TRBJ1-2,CASSQGDYGYTF,TGTGCCAGCAGTCAGGGGGACTATGGCTACACCTTC
NA,TRBV6-5,NA,TRBJ2-5,CATVDSFETQYF,TGTGCCACCGTAGACAGTTTTGAGACCCAGTACTTC
TRBD1,TRBV7-8,NA,TRBJ1-2,CASSLEQGAHDGYTF,TGTGCCAGCAGCTTAGAACAGGGGGCGCATGATGGCTACACCTTC
TRBD2,TRBV7-3,NA,TRBJ2-3,CACSLGLAGPDSLYF,TGTGCCTGCAGCTTGGGACTAGCGGGGCCAGATTCGCTGTATTTT
NA,TRBV4-3,NA,TRBJ1-2,CASSQAGGYGYTF,TGCGCCAGCAGCCAGGCCGGGGGCTATGGCTACACCTTC
TRBD2,TRBV7-6,NA,TRBJ2-5,CASSLVRTSGGETQYF,TGTGCCAGCAGCTTAGTCCGTACTAGCGGGGGGGAGACCCAGTACTTC
TRBD1,TRBV3-1/TRBV3-2,NA,TRBJ1-2,CASSQDGRGRGYGYTF,TGTGCCAGCAGCCAGGACGGCAGGGGGCGAGGCTATGGCTACACCTTC
TRBD2,TRBV28,few,TRBJ2-3,CAGGGSTDTQYF,TGTGCGGGCGGGGGGAGCACAGATACGCAGTATTTT
NA,TRBV18,once,TRBJ2-7,CASSPGQNMVEQYF,TGTGCCAGCTCACCTGGACAGAATATGGTCGAGCAGTACTTC
TRBD2,TRBV5-1,NA,TRBJ2-3,CASSTRTSGRADTQYF,TGCGCCAGCAGCACTAGGACTAGCGGGAGGGCAGATACGCAGTATTTT
NA,TRBV7-6,once,TRBJ1-4,CASSWRAGDEKLFF,TGTGCCAGCAGCTGGCGGGCAGGCGATGAAAAACTGTTTTTT
TRBD2,TRBV7-2,few,TRBJ2-7,CASKRAVAGTGEQYF,TGTGCCAGCAAGCGAGCGGTAGCGGGGACGGGGGAGCAGTACTTC
NA,TRBV5-8,NA,TRBJ1-2,CASSARVAYGYTF,TGTGCCAGCAGCGCCAGGGTAGCCTATGGCTACACCTTC
TRBD1,TRBV19,NA,TRBJ1-1,CASSIGGQGGTEAFF,TGTGCCAGTAGTATAGGTGGACAGGGTGGAACTGAAGCTTTCTTT
NA,TRBV5-1,NA,TRBJ1-1,CASSLGTGGGTEAFF,TGCGCCAGCAGCTTGGGCACCGGGGGAGGCACTGAAGCTTTCTTT
NA,TRBV7-2,NA,TRBJ1-2,CASSLARENYGYTF,TGTGCCAGCAGCTTAGCGAGAGAGAACTATGGCTACACCTTC
TRBD1,TRBV7-2,few,TRBJ1-1,CASSARGLGTEAFF,TGTGCCAGCAGCGCCAGGGGGCTGGGCACTGAAGCTTTCTTT
NA,TRBV6-6,once,TRBJ1-1,CASILRGQLNTEAFF,TGTGCCAGCATTTTAAGGGGACAATTGAACACTGAAGCTTTCTTT
TRBD1,TRBV4-1,NA,TRBJ1-5,CASSQAAGQGSSNQPQHF,TGCGCCAGCAGCCAAGCCGCCGGACAGGGGTCTAGCAATCAGCCCCAGCATTTT
NA,TRBV5-5,NA,TRBJ1-2,CASSLDSYGYTF,TGTGCCAGCAGCTTGGACAGCTATGGCTACACCTTC
NA,TRBV5-1,NA,TRBJ2-3,CASSLATALRTDTQYF,TGCGCCAGCAGCTTGGCTACAGCCCTAAGGACAGATACGCAGTATTTT
TRBD1,TRBV7-2,NA,TRBJ1-6,CASSFRGQTNSPLHF,TGTGCCAGCAGCTTTCGGGGACAGACAAATTCACCCCTCCACTTT
TRBD1,TRBV2,NA,TRBJ1-5,CASSSGQNQPQHF,TGTGCCAGCAGTTCGGGACAGAATCAGCCCCAGCATTTT
NA,TRBV10-3,NA,TRBJ1-2,CAISDIPDRANYGYTF,TGTGCCATCAGTGACATCCCGGACAGAGCTAACTATGGCTACACCTTC
NA,TRBV7-2,NA,TRBJ1-5,CASSLNYRAGQPQHF,TGTGCCAGCAGCTTAAATTACAGGGCGGGTCAGCCCCAGCATTTT
TRBD2,TRBV18,once,TRBJ2-1,CASVTSGEYNEQFF,TGTGCCAGCGTTACTAGCGGGGAATACAATGAGCAGTTCTTC
NA,TRBV5-1,NA,TRBJ1-2,CASRLETEDNYGYTF,TGCGCCAGCAGACTTGAGACAGAAGATAACTATGGCTACACCTTC
TRBD2,TRBV3-1/TRBV3-2,few,TRBJ2-7,CASSQAGTSSKPYEQYF,TGTGCCAGCAGCCAAGCCGGGACTAGCTCCAAGCCCTACGAGCAGTACTTC
NA,TRBV30,NA,TRBJ1-2,CAWSEVSGGRYYGYTF,TGTGCCTGGAGTGAAGTGAGTGGAGGGAGATACTATGGCTACACCTTC
TRBD2,TRBV28,NA,TRBJ2-1,CASSQTGTSNEQFF,TGTGCCAGCAGTCAAACCGGGACTAGCAATGAGCAGTTCTTC